This T cell receptor beta chain is drawn from a study of T-cell reconstitution after alpha-beta-depleted transplantation in children. Study findings and constraints: After one year, T-cell counts and TCRbeta diversity mostly came from new T cells. Where alpha-beta T cells came from about two months after transplant was reportedly several hundred expanded graft clones. Surviving recipient T cells and thymic progenitors produced the high day-60 TCRbeta diversity seen in some patients.

This clonotype was seen at least ten times. The antigen is undetermined. The length of the CDR3 is 17 residues. Trimming took 3 bases from V and 0 from J, leaving 12 bases between them. Unique molecular identifiers were built into the TCRbeta library. TCRdb re-derived calls from the PCR reads in MiXCR, one entry per CDR3 protein. The sample holds 280,000 or so distinct CDR3 sequences; around 10% are singletons and the top ten take about a quarter. The clonotype comes from a male patient between 2 and 10 years old who had a stem cell transplant for chronic granulomatous disease, so the T cells may come from the graft donor. The rearrangement links TRBV12-3 or TRBV12-4 to TRBJ2-6; no clear D gene. Sequencing used peripheral blood, obtained 180 days after TCRalphabeta/CD19-depleted stem cell transplant. The CDR3: CASSFPAQGSGANVLTF. CDR3 DNA sequence: TGTGCCAGCAGTTTCCCCGCCCAAGGCTCTGGGGCCAACGTCCTGACTTTC.